This T cell receptor (beta chain) was sequenced for a study of blood T cell repertoires in COVID-19. The wider study: Sources were T cells, B-cell-depleted T cells, or PBMCs; the material itself was cDNA or gDNA.

Repertoires were generated with immunoSEQ multiplex PCR, while TCRdb's copy carries only in-frame clones and drops some. The data show 150,000 to 200,000 clones, around 80% seen once. The CDR3 is 16 amino acids. V lost 3 bases and J lost 2, with 14 bases in between. In germline, CDR1 is MDHEN, CDR2 SYDVKM. Self-reported history from a screening survey and questionnaire set each donor's cohort. The chain links TRBV28 to TRBJ1-5, with D perhaps TRBD1 (5 bases). This TCR came from a man in his sixties or seventies who had been exposed to COVID-19. Input material: PBMCs or T cells enriched from blood (not recorded which). The CDR3 protein is CASSFWGEGRNQPQHF. For the CDR3, the DNA is TGTGCCAGCAGTTTTTGGGGGGAAGGGCGCAATCAGCCCCAGCATTTT.